This T cell receptor (beta chain) was sequenced in a study of CD8+CD57+ T cells in acquired aplastic anemia. Trimming removed 0 bases at V and 5 bases at J, with 13 bases between. CDR1 DFQATT and CDR2 SNEGSKA come from the germline V gene (reference sequence). CDR3 size: 14 residues. The TCR beta profiling, which covered VDJ combination and CDR3 sequence, was carried out using genomic DNA as the template. TCRdb ran MiXCR on the reads and lists one entry per CDR3 protein. This sample carries about 190,000 distinct CDR3 sequences, just under 50% of them seen once, and the ten largest clones take 8% to 10%. In its sample, this clonotype was seen many times. Patients sequenced had flow cytometry evidence of CD8+CD57+ cell expansion.

Sequenced sample: sorted CD4+, CD8+, or CD8+CD57+ T cells (not recorded which) from PBMCs. The rearrangement links TRBV20-1 to TRBJ1-2; D perhaps matches TRBD1 (5 bases). This clonotype was obtained from a human donor with aplastic anemia. The CDR3 here is CSARDPAGGYGYTF. As DNA, the CDR3 is TGCAGTGCTAGAGATCCCGCGGGGGGGTATGGCTACACCTTC.